These 32 T cell receptor beta chains originate from one sample sequenced in a study of blood T cell repertoires in COVID-19. The protocol was immunoSEQ multiplex PCR, while the TCRdb copy is restricted to in-frame clones and leaves out a portion. The sample holds around 50,000 clones, roughly four fifths seen once. The sequenced sample consisted of peripheral blood. Source of these receptors: a woman of 80 years or more with acute or convalescent COVID-19.

V is TRBV7-9 and J is TRBJ2-5, with D maybe TRBD1 (6 bases). Germline CDR1 and CDR2: SEHNR and FQNEAQ (reference sequence). The V end was cut by 5 bases, the J end by 3 bases, with 16 bases between. The CDR3 runs to 15 residues. The CDR3 sequence is CASSPPGRGEETQYF. DNA for the CDR3: TGTGCCAGCAGCCCTCCCGGCAGGGGAGAAGAGACCCAGTACTTC.

The chain carries TRBV19 and TRBJ2-2, with D possibly matching TRBD2 (6 bases). Germline values: CDR1 LNHDA, CDR2 SQIVND (reference sequence). There are 18 residues in the CDR3. Trimming cost V 5 bases and J 4 bases, with 23 bases left between them. The CDR3 DNA follows: TGTGCCAGTAGTCCACGGGCAGGGAGGCTAACAGGCACCGGGGAGCTGTTTTTT. This translates into CASSPRAGRLTGTGELFF.

The gene calls are TRBV6-4 and TRBJ2-2; 8 bases are shared with TRBD1. Germline CDR1 and CDR2: MRHNA and SNTAGT. Trimming at V came to 5 bases and at J to 2 bases, leaving 4 bases not matched to a gene. This CDR3 has 15 residues. In nucleotides, the CDR3 is TGTGCCAGCAGTCGGGACAGGACCAACACCGGGGAGCTGTTTTTT. The encoded protein is CASSRDRTNTGELFF.

The V and J genes are TRBV7-9 and TRBJ2-7, with a tentative D call TRBD1 (6 bases). Looked up from germline, CDR1 is SEHNR and CDR2 is FQNEAQ (reference sequence). Deletions cut 11 bases from V and 3 bases from J, with 17 bases between. The CDR3 sequence is 13 residues long. CDR3 coding DNA: TGTGCCGGCGCCTCGGACAGCTACTACGAGCAGTACTTC. Residues: CAGASDSYYEQYF.

V gene TRBV28 combines with J gene TRBJ1-1, with 8 bases fitting TRBD1. The CDR3 runs to 16 residues. The J segment lost 8 bases and the V segment lost 5 bases, leaving 16 bases of the junction unmatched. Germline V gene data show CDR1 as MDHEN and CDR2 as SYDVKM. This chain's CDR3 is CASSRTGTGHPKEAFF. For the CDR3, the DNA is TGTGCCAGCAGTCGCACCGGGACAGGCCACCCCAAAGAAGCTTTCTTT.

CDR3 amino acids: CASRTGWQETQYF. For the CDR3, the DNA is TGTGCCAGCAGGACAGGTTGGCAAGAGACCCAGTACTTC. The V gene is TRBV12-3 or TRBV12-4, the J gene TRBJ2-5; weak D call: TRBD1 (6 bases). The V gene lost 6 bases and the J gene lost 2 bases, with 10 bases spanning the gap. There are 13 residues in the CDR3.

J is TRBJ2-3 and V is TRBV29-1, with 10 nucleotides matching TRBD2. From germline, CDR1 is SQVTM and CDR2 ANQGSEA. The J segment lost 4 bases and the V segment lost 7 bases, leaving 8 bases of the junction unmatched. The CDR3 has 14 residues. CDR3 nucleotides: TGCAGCGCCCGCAGCGGGGGGGGATCAGATACGCAGTATTTT. The encoded protein is CSARSGGGSDTQYF.

This chain joins TRBV11-2 and TRBJ1-4, with D unclear. The CDR3 totals 14 residues. The V and J ends lost 7 bases and 0 bases respectively, with 9 bases between them. The germline CDR1 and CDR2 sequences are SGHAT and FQNNGV. CDR3 residues: CASTLTATNEKLFF. Written as DNA, the CDR3 is TGTGCCAGCACCCTAACTGCAACTAATGAAAAACTGTTTTTT.

The chain employs TRBV6-5 and TRBJ2-3; tentative D call: TRBD1 (6 bases). The CDR3 has 14 residues. V was clipped by 6 bases and J by 3 bases, with 13 bases between them. CDR1 is MNHEY and CDR2 is SVGAGI in the germline V gene. This CDR3 is CASRTYRETDTQYF. The CDR3 DNA follows: TGTGCCAGCAGGACCTACAGGGAAACAGATACGCAGTATTTT.

V is TRBV27 and J is TRBJ2-7, with a possible D match to TRBD1 (5 bases). Trimming cost V 5 bases and J 3 bases, with 17 bases left between them. Germline V gene data show CDR1 as MNHEY and CDR2 as SMNVEV (reference sequence). The CDR3 spans 15 residues. CDR3 sequence (DNA): TGTGCCAGCAGTACTCTATTGGGGCCGGTCTACGAGCAGTACTTC. Protein sequence: CASSTLLGPVYEQYF.

In this sample, this clone turned up once. The chain is built from TRBV9 and TRBJ1-1; 9 nucleotides align to TRBD1. Germline V CDR1 and CDR2: SGDLS, YYNGEE. The CDR3 length is 15 residues. The V and J ends lost 0 bases and 7 bases, in that order; junction bases with no gene match: 7. The CDR3 region has the DNA TGTGCCAGCAGCGTAGCTCCGGACAGGGGAAGTGAAGCTTTCTTT. Its protein is CASSVAPDRGSEAFF. The entire variable domain, with the rest obtained from reference TRBV9 and TRBJ1-1, is as follows: DSGVTQTPKHLITATGQRVTLRCSPRSGDLSVYWYQQSLDQGLQFLIQYYNGEERAKGNILERFSAQQFPDLHSELNLSSLELGDSALYFCASSVAPDRGSEAFFGQGTRLTVV.

This chain connects TRBV28 to TRBJ1-2; D perhaps matches TRBD1 (6 bases). Per the germline V gene, CDR1 is MDHEN and CDR2 is SYDVKM. V lost 5 bases and J 6 bases, leaving 10 bases between the germline ends. The CDR3 loop spans 12 amino acids. The CDR3: CASSDTGHGYTF. In DNA form, the CDR3 reads TGTGCCAGCAGTGACACAGGGCATGGCTACACCTTC.

This chain joins TRBV20-1 and TRBJ2-7; no clear D. The V and J ends lost 0 bases and 6 bases respectively, with 6 bases between them. The CDR3 is 11 amino acids. Germline V gene data show CDR1 as DFQATT and CDR2 as SNEGSKA (reference sequence). CDR3 sequence (DNA): TGCAGTGCTAGAGATCCGGGCGAGCAGTACTTC. This sequence encodes CSARDPGEQYF.

This clone was recorded a few times. The genes are TRBV12-3 or TRBV12-4 and TRBJ2-5; 7 nucleotides line up with TRBD1. V was pared by 6 bases and J by 5 bases, with 6 bases of the junction left unmatched. The CDR3 covers 13 residues. As DNA, the CDR3 is TGTGCCAGCAGAGATACAGGGGTGGAGACCCAGTACTTC. Protein sequence: CASRDTGVETQYF.

This sequence joins TRBV10-3 and TRBJ2-7; 7 bases map to TRBD2. From germline, CDR1 is ENHRY and CDR2 SYGVKD. V dropped 0 bases and J dropped 6; count of bases not matched to a gene: 11. This CDR3 is 16 amino acids long. The CDR3 region is CAISESGLAARGEQYF. The CDR3 DNA reads as TGTGCCATCAGTGAGTCGGGGCTAGCGGCGAGGGGCGAGCAGTACTTC.

In this sample, this clone turned up once. The V call is TRBV11-2, the J call TRBJ1-1, with D perhaps matching TRBD1 (6 bases). Germline V gives CDR1 SGHAT, CDR2 FQNNGV. The V gene lost 7 bases and the J gene lost 7 bases, with 7 bases spanning the gap. This CDR3 has 10 amino acids. This chain's CDR3 is CASNRDEAFF. The CDR3 coding sequence is TGTGCCAGCAACAGGGATGAAGCTTTCTTT.

This clone was seen only a few times. This sequence joins TRBV29-1 and TRBJ2-1; TRBD2 agrees at 14 bases. The CDR3 extends over 15 amino acids. The V and J ends lost 3 bases and 8 bases, in that order; junction bases with no gene match: 6. Germline V gene data show CDR1 as SQVTM and CDR2 as ANQGSEA. The CDR3 coding sequence is TGCAGCGTTGAGGGGACTAGCGGGAGTATCGATGAGCAGTTCTTC. Translated: CSVEGTSGSIDEQFF.

The chain joins TRBV3-1 (or the pseudogene TRBV3-2) to TRBJ1-6, with D unclear. Germline CDR1 LGHDT, CDR2 YNNKEL (reference sequence). CDR3 length: 13 amino acids. Deletions cut 4 bases from V and 7 bases from J, with 8 bases between. CDR3 loop: CASSPRGNSPLHF. In nucleotides, the CDR3 is TGTGCCAGCAGCCCGCGAGGGAATTCACCCCTCCACTTT.

In its sample, this clone was seen once. This chain links TRBV5-1 with TRBJ2-3; 7 bases align to TRBD2. V gave up 4 bases and J gave up 7 bases; unmatched junction bases: 9. The CDR3 contains 14 residues. Germline values: CDR1 SGHRS, CDR2 YFSETQ. The CDR3 spells CASSTSGVVNTQYF. CDR3 coding DNA: TGCGCCAGCAGCACCAGCGGGGTGGTGAATACGCAGTATTTT.

This chain uses TRBV5-1 with TRBJ2-7, with 9 bases identical to TRBD1. CDR1 is SGHRS, CDR2 YFSETQ, per germline. This CDR3 has 16 amino acids. J lost 2 bases, V lost 5 bases, and 11 bases had no gene match. CDR3 residues: CASRLGARQGAYEQYF. The CDR3 nucleotides are TGCGCCAGCAGACTTGGAGCCCGACAGGGGGCCTACGAGCAGTACTTC. Full variable domain (outside the CDR3, taken from reference TRBV5-1 and TRBJ2-7): KAGVTQTPRYLIKTRGQQVTLSCSPISGHRSVSWYQQTPGQGLQFLFEYFSETQRNKGNFPGRFSGRQFSNSRSEMNVSTLELGDSALYLCASRLGARQGAYEQYFGPGTRLTVT.

The gene calls are TRBV2 and TRBJ2-2, with 8 bases matching TRBD1. V was clipped by 7 bases and J by 1 base; unmatched bases: 5. The CDR3 is 15 amino acids. Germline V gives CDR1 SNHLY, CDR2 FYNNEI. The CDR3 loop is CASNGQGLNTGELFF. The CDR3 DNA reads as TGTGCCAGCAATGGACAGGGTTTGAACACCGGGGAGCTGTTTTTT.

The V gene is TRBV29-1, the J gene TRBJ2-3, with TRBD1 matching 10 bases. Trimming at V came to 7 bases and at J to 4 bases, leaving 5 bases not matched to a gene. This CDR3 is 13 amino acids long. CDR1 and CDR2 from the germline V gene are SQVTM and ANQGSEA. CDR3 in amino acids: CSGQGAFADTQYF. The CDR3 DNA is TGCAGCGGACAGGGGGCATTTGCAGATACGCAGTATTTT.

The chain joins TRBV5-1 to TRBJ2-5, with D unresolved. Trimming shortened V by 3 bases and J by 2 bases, and 11 bases separated the two germline ends. Looked up from germline, CDR1 is SGHRS and CDR2 is YFSETQ. The CDR3 has 14 residues. The CDR3 DNA is TGCGCCAGCAGCTCCCGAGTACAGCAAGAGACCCAGTACTTC. Residues: CASSSRVQQETQYF.

Only a few counts were recorded for this clone. V usage is TRBV5-1 and J usage is TRBJ1-6; TRBD1 matches at 7 bases. Trimming cost V 4 bases and J 7 bases; bases outside gene matches: 11. The CDR3 is 16 amino acids. CDR1 is SGHRS, CDR2 YFSETQ, per germline. The chain's CDR3 is CASSRGTEHLNSPLHF. The CDR3, as DNA: TGCGCCAGCAGCCGAGGGACAGAACATTTAAATTCACCCCTCCACTTT.

The chain employs TRBV18 and TRBJ2-2, with D uncertain. This CDR3 has 16 residues. Germline CDR1 KGHSH, CDR2 LQKENI. Deletions cut 1 base from V and 0 bases from J, with 9 bases between. CDR3 region: CASSPRVSPNTGELFF. The CDR3 DNA reads TGTGCCAGCTCACCACGGGTTAGCCCGAACACCGGGGAGCTGTTTTTT. The full variable domain, rest sourced from reference TRBV18 and TRBJ2-2, is NAGVMQNPRHLVRRRGQEARLRCSPMKGHSHVYWYRQLPEEGLKFMVYLQKENIIDESGMPKERFSAEFPKEGPSILRIQQVVRGDSAAYFCASSPRVSPNTGELFFGEGSRLTVL.

This sequence joins TRBV7-9 and TRBJ1-2; D unresolved. The V gene's germline CDR1 is SEHNR and CDR2 FQNEAQ (reference sequence). Trimming removed 5 bases from V and 4 bases from J, with 14 bases in between. The CDR3 spans 14 residues. CDR3 amino acids: CASSPTPGSYGYTF. In DNA, the CDR3 is TGTGCCAGCAGCCCCACCCCGGGGTCCTATGGCTACACCTTC.

This chain joins TRBV28 and TRBJ1-2; 11 nucleotides align to TRBD1. From germline, CDR1 is MDHEN and CDR2 SYDVKM. The CDR3 runs 14 residues. Trimming at V came to 5 bases and at J to 4 bases, leaving 3 bases not matched to a gene. The CDR3 here is CASSPGQGVYGYTF. CDR3 nucleotide sequence: TGTGCCAGCAGTCCGGGACAGGGGGTCTATGGCTACACCTTC.

This chain joins TRBV14 and TRBJ2-7; 8 bases are shared with TRBD1. The V gene end was trimmed by 2 bases and the J gene end by 6 bases; junction bases not matched to a gene: 12. This CDR3 region has 16 residues. CDR1 SGHDN and CDR2 FVKESK come from the germline V gene. DNA for the CDR3: TGTGCCAGCAGCCAACTTCAGGGGGCGCGATTCAGCGAGCAGTACTTC. It translates to CASSQLQGARFSEQYF.

This clone was counted only a few times. The chain uses TRBV27 and TRBJ1-2; 9 positions match TRBD1. Per germline, CDR1 MNHEY and CDR2 SMNVEV (reference sequence). The CDR3 has 18 amino acids. The trim removed 11 bases at V and 6 bases at J, leaving 25 bases unmatched. This chain's CDR3 is CAGHRDRDPKTGGHGYTF. The CDR3 DNA reads TGTGCCGGGCACCGGGACAGGGATCCGAAAACAGGAGGGCATGGCTACACCTTC.

CDR3 coding DNA: TGCGCCAGCAGCCCGGCCGGGGGTCCTGGCTACACCTTC. It encodes CASSPAGGPGYTF. The chain employs TRBV5-1 and TRBJ1-2; D might be TRBD1 (5 bases). This CDR3 region has 13 residues. From germline, CDR1 is SGHRS and CDR2 YFSETQ. Trimming took 4 bases from V and 7 from J, leaving 14 bases between them.

The chain has TRBV3-1 (or the pseudogene TRBV3-2) and TRBJ1-5; TRBD1 agrees at 9 bases. The V and J ends lost 4 bases and 6 bases, in that order; junction bases with no gene match: 4. The length of the CDR3 is 14 residues. Germline lookup yields CDR1 LGHDT and CDR2 YNNKEL (reference sequence). CDR3 nucleotide sequence: TGTGCCAGCAGCCCCGGGACAGGGAGTCAGCCCCAGCATTTT. The encoded protein is CASSPGTGSQPQHF.

The CDR3 region is CASSSGTGGRETQYF. Written as DNA, the CDR3 is TGCGCCAGCAGCTCCGGGACAGGGGGCAGAGAGACCCAGTACTTC. The V and J genes are TRBV5-1 and TRBJ2-5, with 12 positions matching TRBD1. The J segment lost 4 bases and the V segment lost 3 bases, leaving 4 bases of the junction unmatched. Per germline, CDR1 SGHRS and CDR2 YFSETQ. CDR3 size: 15 residues.